The sequence of this TCR beta chain was determined in a study of T cell clones after liver transplantation. The CDR3 has 14 residues. Germline assignment: CDR1 SEHNR and CDR2 FQNEAQ (reference sequence). J was trimmed by 5 bases and V by 8 bases; bases with no gene match: 11. Libraries were prepared by immunoSEQ multiplex PCR; TCRdb keeps only in-frame clonotypes and omits some of them. The table lists about 74,000 clones, 80% of them singletons, with approximately 0.55% in the top ten. The sample in question was CD4+ T cells from blood, obtained before liver transplant. The chain links TRBV7-9 to TRBJ1-1; TRBD1 matches 7 bases. This TCR came from a human donor who received a liver transplant. This CDR3 is CASPPRDSSTEAFF. In DNA form, the CDR3 reads TGTGCCAGCCCCCCCAGGGACAGTAGTACTGAAGCTTTCTTT.